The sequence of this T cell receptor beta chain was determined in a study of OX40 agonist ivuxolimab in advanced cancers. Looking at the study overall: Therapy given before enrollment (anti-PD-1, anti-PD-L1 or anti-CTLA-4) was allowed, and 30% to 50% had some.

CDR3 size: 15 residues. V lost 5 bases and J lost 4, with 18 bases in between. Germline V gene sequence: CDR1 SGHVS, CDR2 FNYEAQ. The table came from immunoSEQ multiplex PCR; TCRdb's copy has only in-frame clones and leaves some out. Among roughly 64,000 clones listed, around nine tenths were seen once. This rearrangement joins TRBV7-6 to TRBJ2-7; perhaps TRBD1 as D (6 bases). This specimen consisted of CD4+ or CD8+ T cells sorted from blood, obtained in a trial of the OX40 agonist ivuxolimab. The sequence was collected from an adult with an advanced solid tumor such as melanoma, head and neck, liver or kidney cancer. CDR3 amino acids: CASSPWTVGDYEQYF. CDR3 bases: TGTGCCAGCAGCCCCTGGACAGTTGGCGATTACGAGCAGTACTTC.